The sequence of this T cell receptor beta chain was determined in a study of T cells in Graves' hyperthyroidism and ophthalmopathy. General observations from the study: Most clonotypes expanded in the thyroid (above 0.001) were also present in blood.

Graves' hyperthyroidism was deemed stable absent ophthalmopathy progression within 18 months. From less than 13 ml of fresh peripheral blood, PBMCs were isolated. On this clonotype: Its antigen is unknown.

The germline V gene has CDR1 MNHNS and CDR2 SASEGT. There are 13 residues in the CDR3. V dropped 3 bases and J dropped 3 bases, with 8 bases sitting between them. Researchers took RNA transcripts and amplified the TCR beta CDR3 regions from them. HTBI primers were used for first-round RT-PCR of the TCR CDR3. TCRdb re-derived calls from the multiplex PCR reads in MiXCR, one entry per CDR3 protein. The table records roughly 740,000 distinct CDR3 sequences, 15% to 20% of them present only once. Sequencing was performed on blood. This sequence was found in a man between 18 and 29 years old with Graves' hyperthyroidism. The chain links TRBV6-1 to TRBJ1-2; D is unclear. CDR3 nucleotides: TGTGCCAGCAGTGACCAAGGATACTATGGCTACACCTTC. Translated: CASSDQGYYGYTF.